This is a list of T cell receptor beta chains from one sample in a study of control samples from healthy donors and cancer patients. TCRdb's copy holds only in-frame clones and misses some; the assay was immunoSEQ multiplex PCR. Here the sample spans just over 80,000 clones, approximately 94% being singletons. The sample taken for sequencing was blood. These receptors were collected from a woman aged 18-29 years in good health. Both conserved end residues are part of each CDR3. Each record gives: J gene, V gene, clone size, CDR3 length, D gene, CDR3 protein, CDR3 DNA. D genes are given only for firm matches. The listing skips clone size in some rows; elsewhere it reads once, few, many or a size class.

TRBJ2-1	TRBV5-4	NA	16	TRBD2	CASSLGASGGANEQFF	TGTGCCAGCAGCTTGGGCGCTAGCGGGGGGGCCAATGAGCAGTTCTTC
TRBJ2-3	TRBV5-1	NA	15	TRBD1	CASSPRTGGPDTQYF	TGCGCCAGCAGCCCCAGGACAGGGGGCCCAGATACGCAGTATTTT
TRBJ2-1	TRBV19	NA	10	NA	CASGDNEQFF	TGTGCCAGTGGGGACAATGAGCAGTTCTTC
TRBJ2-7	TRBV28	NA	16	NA	CASSTPRSGEVYEQYF	TGTGCCAGCAGTACCCCACGTTCTGGGGAGGTCTACGAGCAGTACTTC
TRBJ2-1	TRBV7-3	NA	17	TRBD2	CASSLTASGSSYNEQFF	TGTGCCAGCAGCTTAACGGCTAGCGGGAGCTCCTACAATGAGCAGTTCTTC
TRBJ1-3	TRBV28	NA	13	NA	CASGATGRDTIYF	TGTGCCAGCGGCGCGACCGGGCGGGACACCATATATTTT
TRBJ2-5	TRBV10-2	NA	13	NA	CASIGQGQETQYF	TGCGCCAGCATTGGGCAGGGACAAGAGACCCAGTACTTC
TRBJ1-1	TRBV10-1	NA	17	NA	CASSESFVGTVYTEAFF	TGCGCCAGCAGTGAAAGCTTTGTAGGGACGGTCTACACTGAAGCTTTCTTT
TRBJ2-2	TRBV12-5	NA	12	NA	CASGLGAWELFF	TGTGCTAGTGGTTTGGGTGCTTGGGAGCTGTTTTTT
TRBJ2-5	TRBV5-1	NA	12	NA	CASSLAMETQYF	TGCGCCAGCAGCTTGGCGATGGAGACCCAGTACTTC
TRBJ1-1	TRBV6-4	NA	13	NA	CASSYDGNTEAFF	TGTGCCAGCAGTTATGACGGGAACACTGAAGCTTTCTTT
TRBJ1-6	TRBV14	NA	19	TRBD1	CASSPGQGAKPVYNSPLHF	TGTGCCAGCAGCCCGGGACAGGGGGCAAAGCCAGTCTATAATTCACCCCTCCACTTT
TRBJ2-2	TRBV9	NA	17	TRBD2	CASSPHWRGSNTGELFF	TGTGCCAGCAGCCCCCACTGGCGGGGGTCAAACACCGGGGAGCTGTTTTTT
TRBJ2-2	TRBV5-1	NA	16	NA	CASSLAPQGSTGELFF	TGCGCCAGCAGCTTGGCCCCACAGGGATCCACCGGGGAGCTGTTTTTT
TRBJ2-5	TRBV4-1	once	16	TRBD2	CASSQDEMREQETQYF	TGCGCCAGCAGCCAGGACGAAATGCGGGAGCAAGAGACCCAGTACTTC
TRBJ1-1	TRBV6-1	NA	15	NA	CASSDTDRLNTEAFF	TGTGCCAGCAGTGACACGGACAGATTGAACACTGAAGCTTTCTTT
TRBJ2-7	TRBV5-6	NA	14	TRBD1	CASSRQGITYEQYF	TGTGCCAGCAGTCGACAGGGTATAACCTACGAGCAGTACTTC
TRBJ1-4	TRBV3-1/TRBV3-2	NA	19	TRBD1	CASSQAPGTGGASHEKLFF	TGTGCCAGCAGCCAAGCCCCCGGGACAGGGGGCGCGTCCCATGAAAAACTGTTTTTT
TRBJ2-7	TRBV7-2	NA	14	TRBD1	CASSLVTGGGEQYF	TGTGCCAGCAGCTTAGTGACAGGGGGCGGCGAGCAGTACTTC
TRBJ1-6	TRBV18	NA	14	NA	CASSPGTSESPLHF	TGTGCCAGCTCACCCGGGACAAGTGAGTCACCCCTCCACTTT
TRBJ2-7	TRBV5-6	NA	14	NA	CASSSGPGEYEQYF	TGTGCCAGCAGCTCTGGGCCGGGAGAGTACGAGCAGTACTTC
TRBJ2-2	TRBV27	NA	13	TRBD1	CASRSQGAGELFF	TGTGCCAGCAGATCACAGGGGGCTGGGGAGCTGTTTTTT
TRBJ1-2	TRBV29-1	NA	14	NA	CSVVVGGRIYGYTF	TGCAGCGTTGTGGTCGGGGGCAGGATCTATGGCTACACCTTC
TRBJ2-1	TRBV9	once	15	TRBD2	CASSETSGAYNEQFF	TGTGCCAGCAGCGAGACTAGCGGGGCCTACAATGAGCAGTTCTTC
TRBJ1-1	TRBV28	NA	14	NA	CASTLGGLNTEAFF	TGTGCCAGCACCCTAGGAGGGTTGAACACTGAAGCTTTCTTT
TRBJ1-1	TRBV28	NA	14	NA	CASSFRGAGPEAFF	TGTGCCAGCAGTTTTAGGGGCGCGGGGCCTGAAGCTTTCTTT
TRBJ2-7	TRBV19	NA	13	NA	CASSIGHFYEQYF	TGTGCCAGTAGTATAGGTCATTTCTACGAGCAGTACTTC
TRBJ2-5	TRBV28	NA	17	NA	CASGQTAGDTRGETQYF	TGTGCCAGCGGGCAAACAGCGGGAGACACCAGGGGGGAGACCCAGTACTTC
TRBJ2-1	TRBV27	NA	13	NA	CASSLRGGREQFF	TGTGCCAGCAGTTTAAGGGGCGGGCGGGAGCAGTTCTTC
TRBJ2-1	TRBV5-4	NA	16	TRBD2	CASSPGTSLSYNEQFF	TGTGCCAGCAGTCCCGGGACTAGTCTTTCCTACAATGAGCAGTTCTTC